This T cell receptor (beta chain) stems from a study of T cell repertoires and Cas9 in healthy adults (dated by TCRdb to 2017 to 2018). Turning to the overall study: Multi-effector potency, cytotoxicity and lineage determination within the CD4 and CD8 compartments were characterized for SpCas9-reactive T cells. This study looked at whether people already carry T cell immunity to the Streptococcus pyogenes Cas9 nuclease (SpCas9), the enzyme used in CRISPR gene editing.

Donors were healthy humans. General conclusions and limits of the study: SpCas9-reactive regulatory T cells were reported to mitigate proliferation and function of SpCas9-reactive effector T cells in vitro.

Preparation of the library involved the immunoSEQ multiplex PCR assay. The source is immuneACCESS, and TCRdb retained only in-frame sequences with V and J called. Part of the clones is not carried over; for the studies checked, unresolved V genes explain less than half of this, and the remainder is unexplained. A total of approximately 22,000 clones appear in this sample, 85% to 95% of them only once. The top ten clonotypes cover 0.84% of the sample. Per the germline V gene, ENHRY is the CDR1 and SYGVKD is the CDR2. The CDR3, cysteine through phenylalanine, is 13 amino acids long. Only the CDR3 DNA is retained, 39 bases long and in frame from the first base. The junction shows trimming of 7 bases on V and 7 bases on J, plus 16 bases between the germline ends. Regarding this clone: Its binding antigen is unknown. Per-nucleotide qualities are absent, and no much larger clonotype sits a single base away.

The receptor was isolated from a human donor in good health. The sequencing sample was made of CD4+ effector T cells (CD127+, CD25-, CD137-, CD154-) from PBMCs; culture status not recorded. The receptor chain draws on TRBV10-3 and TRBJ1-2; no D gene call is confident. CDR3 reads: CAITTAVDGGYTF. At the DNA level, the sequence is TGTGCCATCACCACAGCCGTCGATGGTGGCTACACCTTC.